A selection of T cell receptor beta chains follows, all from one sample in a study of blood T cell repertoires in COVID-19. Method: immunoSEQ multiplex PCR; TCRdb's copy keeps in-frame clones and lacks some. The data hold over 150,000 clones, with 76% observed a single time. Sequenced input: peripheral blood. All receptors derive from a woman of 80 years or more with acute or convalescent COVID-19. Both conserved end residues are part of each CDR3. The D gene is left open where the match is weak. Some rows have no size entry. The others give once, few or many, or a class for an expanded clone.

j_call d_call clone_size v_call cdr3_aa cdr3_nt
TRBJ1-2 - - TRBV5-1 CASSLGNRGDYGYTF TGCGCCAGCAGCTTAGGGAATAGGGGCGACTATGGCTACACCTTC
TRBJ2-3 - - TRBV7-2 CASSSIAVHTDTQYF TGTGCCAGCAGCTCTATAGCGGTCCACACAGATACGCAGTATTTT
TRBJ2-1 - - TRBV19 CASTSGTGLNEQFF -
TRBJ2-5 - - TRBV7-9 CASSYDRREETQYF TGTGCCAGCAGCTATGACAGGCGAGAAGAGACCCAGTACTTC
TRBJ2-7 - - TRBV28 CASSLSTREYEQYF TGTGCCAGCAGTTTATCGACTAGAGAATACGAGCAGTACTTC
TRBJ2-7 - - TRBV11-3 CASSLEAHEQYF TGTGCCAGCAGCTTAGAGGCACACGAGCAGTACTTC
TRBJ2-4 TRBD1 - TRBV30 CAWSNRDSLAKNIQYF TGTGCCTGGAGTAACCGGGACAGTCTAGCCAAAAACATTCAGTACTTC
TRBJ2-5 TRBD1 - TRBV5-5 CASSLEARQGVETQYF TGTGCCAGCAGCTTGGAAGCTCGACAGGGAGTGGAGACCCAGTACTTC
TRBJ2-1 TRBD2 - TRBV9 CASSVLAGSSYNEQFF TGTGCCAGCAGCGTCCTAGCGGGAAGCTCCTACAATGAGCAGTTCTTC
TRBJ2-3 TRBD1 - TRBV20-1 CSASGGQGALGTDTQYF TGCAGTGCTAGTGGGGGACAGGGGGCGCTTGGCACAGATACGCAGTATTTT
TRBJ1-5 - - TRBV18 CASSPRIMDSVDNQPQHF TGTGCCAGCTCACCGAGAATCATGGACAGCGTCGACAATCAGCCCCAGCATTTT
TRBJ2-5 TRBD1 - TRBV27 CASRRDRETETQYF TGTGCCAGCAGACGGGACAGGGAAACAGAGACCCAGTACTTC
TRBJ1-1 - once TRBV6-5 CATSAPGNAEAFF TGTGCCACCTCAGCCCCAGGAAACGCTGAAGCTTTCTTT
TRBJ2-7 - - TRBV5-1 CASSLASGTTGYEQYF TGCGCCAGCAGCTTGGCCTCCGGGACAACGGGTTACGAGCAGTACTTC
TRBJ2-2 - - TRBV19 CASSTRTVSTGELFF TGTGCCAGTAGTACGCGGACAGTTTCCACCGGGGAGCTGTTTTTT
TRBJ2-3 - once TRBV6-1 CASSEGAGRTDTQYF TGTGCCAGCAGTGAAGGGGCGGGTCGCACAGATACGCAGTATTTT
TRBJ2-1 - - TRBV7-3 CASSFGTQSSYNEQFF TGTGCCAGCAGCTTTGGGACTCAGAGCTCCTACAATGAGCAGTTCTTC
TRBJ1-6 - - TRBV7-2 CASSLVTGNNSPLHF TGTGCCAGCAGCTTAGTTACAGGAAATAATTCACCCCTCCACTTT
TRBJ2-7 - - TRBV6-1 CASSERVGGHTDEQYF TGTGCCAGCAGTGAACGAGTTGGGGGACATACCGACGAGCAGTACTTC
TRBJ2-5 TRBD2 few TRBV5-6 CASSLEIGTSKETQYF TGTGCCAGCAGCTTGGAGATAGGGACTAGCAAAGAGACCCAGTACTTC
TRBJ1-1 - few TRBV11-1 CASSPRSMNTEAFF TGTGCCAGCAGCCCGCGGTCCATGAACACTGAAGCTTTCTTT
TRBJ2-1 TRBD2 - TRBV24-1 CATSDSNSGRAGEQFF TGTGCCACCAGTGATTCCAATAGCGGGAGGGCCGGTGAGCAGTTCTTC
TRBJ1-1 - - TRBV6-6 CASSFLTDGRAFF TGTGCCAGCAGTTTTTTGACAGACGGGCGGGCTTTCTTT
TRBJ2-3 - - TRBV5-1 CASSWGLTDTQYF TGCGCCAGCAGCTGGGGACTCACAGATACGCAGTATTTT
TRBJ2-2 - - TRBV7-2 CASSPGTIKGRGELFF TGTGCCAGCAGCCCCGGGACAATAAAGGGTAGGGGGGAGCTGTTTTTT
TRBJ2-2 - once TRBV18 CASSPPSSGELFF TGTGCCAGCTCACCACCGAGTTCCGGGGAGCTGTTTTTT
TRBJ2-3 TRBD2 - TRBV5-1 CASSWPGLAGGPQKDTQYF TGCGCCAGCAGCTGGCCGGGACTAGCGGGAGGCCCCCAAAAAGATACGCAGTATTTT
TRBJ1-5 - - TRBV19 CASSIEVGGGQPQHF TGTGCCAGTAGTATAGAAGTCGGGGGAGGACAGCCCCAGCATTTT
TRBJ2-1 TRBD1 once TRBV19 CASNRGQGVHEQFF TGTGCCAGTAACAGAGGACAGGGGGTTCATGAGCAGTTCTTC
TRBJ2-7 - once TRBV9 CASSPTAEAEQYF TGTGCCAGCAGCCCGACGGCCGAGGCCGAGCAGTACTTC
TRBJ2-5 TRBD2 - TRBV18 CASSPNGGGNQETQYF TGTGCCAGCTCACCAAACGGCGGGGGTAACCAAGAGACCCAGTACTTC
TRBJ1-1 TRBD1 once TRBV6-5 CASKGQGYTEAFF TGTGCCAGCAAGGGACAGGGATATACCGAAGCTTTCTTT
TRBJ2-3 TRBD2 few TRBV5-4 CASSRGGERTDTQYF TGTGCCAGCAGCCGGGGGGGGGAGAGGACAGATACGCAGTATTTT